This section outlines one T cell receptor (beta chain) sequence together with its context. In the authors' workflow: The authors estimated nucleated cell counts from reference gene primer amplification. Data came from immunoSEQ multiplex PCR; TCRdb stores just in-frame clones and leaves some out. The V and J calls and clone size come from that table; D and trimming were worked out from the DNA. The table has hundreds of thousands of clones, approximately 80% seen once. These data are taken from a study of blood T cell repertoires in COVID-19. Study summary: Acute-phase and convalescent COVID-19 samples originated in the United States, Italy and Spain. The analysed material was cDNA or gDNA that came from T cells, B-cell-depleted T cells, or PBMCs.

The CDR3 consists of 12 residues. V lost 6 bases and J lost 5, with 10 bases in between. This TCR derives from a woman of 80 years or more with acute or convalescent COVID-19. The source material was peripheral blood. V and J are TRBV12-3 or TRBV12-4 and TRBJ1-1; weak D call: TRBD1 (6 bases). CDR3 residues: CASSRTVTEAFF. CDR3 in DNA: TGTGCCAGCAGCCGGACAGTTACTGAAGCTTTCTTT.